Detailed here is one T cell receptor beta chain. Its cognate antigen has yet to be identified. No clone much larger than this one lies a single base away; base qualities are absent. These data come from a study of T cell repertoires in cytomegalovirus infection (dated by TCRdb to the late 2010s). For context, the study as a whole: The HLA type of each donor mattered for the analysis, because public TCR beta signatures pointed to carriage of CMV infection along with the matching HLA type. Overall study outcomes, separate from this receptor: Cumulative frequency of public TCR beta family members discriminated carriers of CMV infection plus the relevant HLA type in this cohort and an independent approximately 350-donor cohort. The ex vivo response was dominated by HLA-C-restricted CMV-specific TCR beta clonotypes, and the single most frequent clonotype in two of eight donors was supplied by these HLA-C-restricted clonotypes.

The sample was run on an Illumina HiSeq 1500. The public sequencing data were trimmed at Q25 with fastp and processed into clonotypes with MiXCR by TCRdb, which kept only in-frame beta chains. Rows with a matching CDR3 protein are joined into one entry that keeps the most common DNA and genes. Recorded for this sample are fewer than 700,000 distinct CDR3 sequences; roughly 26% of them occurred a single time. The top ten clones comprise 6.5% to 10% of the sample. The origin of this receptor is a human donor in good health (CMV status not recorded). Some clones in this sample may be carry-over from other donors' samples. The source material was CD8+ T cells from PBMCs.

Here the CDR3 is given as CASSLAQGLDTQYF. The nucleotide sequence is given as TGTGCCAGCAGTTTGGCACAGGGCCTAGATACGCAGTATTTT. The chain links TRBV27 with TRBJ2-3, and TRBD1 may be the D gene, going by 6 matching bases. The CDR3, cysteine through phenylalanine, is 14 amino acids long. This entry keeps only the CDR3 DNA: 42 bases, framed from base 1. For CDR1 and CDR2, the germline V gene (reference sequence) lists MNHEY and SMNVEV. V and J are truncated by 3 bases and 5 bases respectively, leaving an intervening sequence of 12 bases.